This is a list of T cell receptor beta chains from one sample in a study of glioma-infiltrating T cells after dendritic cell vaccination. Assay: immunoSEQ multiplex PCR; the TCRdb copy retains only in-frame clones and omits some. The sample comprises about 92,000 clones, around 84% of which are singletons, and approximately 14% rests with the top ten. The material was blood, obtained before dendritic cell vaccination. These receptor sequences come from a human donor with glioblastoma. The CDR3 runs from the conserved cysteine through the conserved F or W. D genes are given only for firm matches. A clone size is listed for some rows: how often the clone was seen (once, few, many), or a class if it is expanded.

V	J	D	size	CDR3	DNA
TRBV15	TRBJ1-1	TRBD1	.	CATSRETGVTEAFF	TGTGCCACCAGCAGAGAAACAGGGGTCACTGAAGCTTTCTTT
TRBV6-5	TRBJ1-5	.	.	CASSFQRENQPQHF	TGTGCCAGCAGTTTCCAGAGGGAAAATCAGCCCCAGCATTTT
TRBV19	TRBJ2-2	TRBD2	.	CASSSFGLAGGPGTGELFF	TGTGCCAGTAGTTCCTTCGGACTAGCGGGGGGGCCGGGCACCGGGGAGCTGTTTTTT
TRBV7-7	TRBJ2-2	.	.	CASSLQGQGKTGELFF	TGTGCCAGCAGCTTACAAGGGCAGGGGAAGACCGGGGAGCTGTTTTTT
TRBV9	TRBJ2-5	.	.	CASSRVGAQETQYF	TGTGCCAGCAGCCGGGTAGGCGCACAAGAGACCCAGTACTTC
TRBV29-1	TRBJ1-2	TRBD1	.	CSVYGTGQYGYTF	TGCAGCGTTTACGGGACAGGGCAATATGGCTACACCTTC
TRBV6-6	TRBJ1-5	.	.	CASSGRESNQPQHF	TGTGCCAGCTCTGGACGGGAGAGCAATCAGCCCCAGCATTTT
TRBV14	TRBJ1-2	TRBD1	.	CASSQEPGQRNPGYGYTF	TGTGCCAGCAGCCAGGAACCGGGACAGCGCAACCCAGGCTATGGCTACACCTTC
TRBV5-1	TRBJ2-7	TRBD1	.	CASSLTPPGQSSEQYF	TGCGCCAGCAGCCTGACCCCACCGGGACAGAGTTCCGAGCAGTACTTC
TRBV16	TRBJ2-3	TRBD1	.	CASSRTGGAVDTQYF	TGTGCCAGCAGCCGTACAGGGGGCGCGGTAGATACGCAGTATTTT
TRBV29-1	TRBJ2-3	TRBD2	.	CSVEEGSGSPRSTDTQYF	TGCAGCGTTGAGGAGGGCAGCGGGAGCCCCAGAAGCACAGATACGCAGTATTTT
TRBV7-6	TRBJ2-1	TRBD2	once	CASTPTSGPSYNEQFF	TGTGCCAGCACCCCGACTAGCGGCCCATCCTACAATGAGCAGTTCTTC
TRBV2	TRBJ1-4	TRBD1	.	CASYRGVEEKLFF	TGTGCCAGTTACAGGGGAGTAGAGGAAAAACTGTTTTTT
TRBV7-9	TRBJ1-4	.	.	CASSLLQGITTNEKLFF	TGTGCCAGCAGCTTACTTCAGGGGATCACAACTAATGAAAAACTGTTTTTT
TRBV7-3	TRBJ2-1	.	.	CASSLTGRGVPYNEQFF	TGTGCCAGCAGCTTAACCGGCAGGGGGGTACCCTACAATGAGCAGTTCTTC
TRBV5-4	TRBJ2-5	.	.	CASSSRETQYF	TGTGCCAGCAGCTCTAGAGAGACCCAGTACTTC
TRBV7-8	TRBJ1-2	.	.	CASSFNRAGGYTF	TGTGCCAGCAGCTTTAACAGGGCTGGTGGCTACACCTTC
TRBV7-8	TRBJ2-1	.	.	CASRQIIANNEQFF	TGTGCCAGCAGACAAATCATAGCGAACAATGAGCAGTTCTTC
TRBV9	TRBJ2-3	.	.	CASSVTGTDTQYF	TGTGCCAGCAGCGTAACTGGCACAGATACGCAGTATTTT
TRBV27	TRBJ1-1	TRBD1	.	CASSLEGQGGTEAFF	TGTGCCAGCAGTTTAGAGGGACAGGGAGGGACTGAAGCTTTCTTT
TRBV19	TRBJ1-2	.	.	CASSRGPEGYGYTF	TGTGCCAGTAGTCGAGGGCCAGAGGGCTATGGCTACACCTTC
TRBV11-2	TRBJ2-5	.	.	CASSLVRYSETQYF	TGTGCCAGCAGCTTAGTACGCTATTCAGAGACCCAGTACTTC
TRBV2	TRBJ2-3	.	.	CASSEALGAVDTQYF	TGTGCCAGCAGTGAAGCGCTTGGGGCCGTAGATACGCAGTATTTT
TRBV5-1	TRBJ2-5	.	.	CASSLIPPPQETQYF	TGCGCCAGCAGCTTGATCCCCCCCCCACAAGAGACCCAGTACTTC
TRBV29-1	TRBJ2-1	.	.	CSVFGSSYNEQFF	TGCAGCGTTTTCGGGAGCTCCTACAATGAGCAGTTCTTC